The rows below give T cell receptor beta chains drawn from one sample of a study of shared clonotypes between healthy human individuals. The table came from immunoSEQ multiplex PCR; TCRdb's copy has only in-frame clones and leaves some out. The sample includes about 2.3 million clones, approximately 95% of them seen just once. The specimen sequenced was naive CD4+ T cells from PBMCs. These receptors were obtained from a young man in good health. Some clones in this sample may be carry-over from other donors' samples. The CDR3 runs from the conserved cysteine through the conserved F or W. The D gene is left open where the match is weak. Clone size is stated in some rows and not others, as once, few, many or a class when expanded.

TRBJ1-2 | once | TRBV10-3 | NA | TGTGCCATCAGTGATATAAGGAAAGGGGATCACTATGGCTACACCTTC | CAISDIRKGDHYGYTF
TRBJ2-5 | NA | TRBV2 | NA | TGTGCCAGCAGTGAAGGCCAAGAGACCCAGTACTTC | CASSEGQETQYF
TRBJ1-1 | NA | TRBV4-1 | NA | TGCGCCAGCAGTGAAGGGACCGGTAGGGTCACTGAAGCTTTCTTT | CASSEGTGRVTEAFF
TRBJ2-5 | NA | TRBV28 | NA | TGTGCCAGCACTCCAGATACCGAGACCCAGTACTTC | CASTPDTETQYF
TRBJ2-7 | NA | TRBV7-9 | TRBD1 | TGTGCCAGCAGCTTAGGACAGGGGGGACACGAGCAGTACTTC | CASSLGQGGHEQYF
TRBJ2-5 | NA | TRBV4-3 | NA | TGCGCCAGCAGTCCAGGTCCGGGGGACCAAGAGACCCAGTACTTC | CASSPGPGDQETQYF
TRBJ2-7 | NA | TRBV5-1 | NA | TGCGCCAGCAGCTTGGCTGGGCCCTACGAGCAGTACTTC | CASSLAGPYEQYF
TRBJ2-4 | once | TRBV29-1 | NA | TGCAGCGCCGGCGGTGGGATTGGGGACATTCAGTACTTC | CSAGGGIGDIQYF
TRBJ2-1 | NA | TRBV5-4 | NA | TGTGCCAGCAGCCCGGCGCCTAATACCTACAATGAGCAGTTCTTC | CASSPAPNTYNEQFF
TRBJ2-7 | NA | TRBV11-1 | TRBD1 | TGTGCCAGCAGCTCCAGGCGACAGGGGGAATACGAGCAGTACTTC | CASSSRRQGEYEQYF
TRBJ2-3 | NA | TRBV28 | TRBD2 | TGTGCCAGCAGTTTAAGCATAGAAGCGGGAGGCACAGATACGCAGTATTTT | CASSLSIEAGGTDTQYF
TRBJ2-7 | NA | TRBV28 | NA | TGTGCCAGCAGTCTGGGGGGCGCGGGAGACTACGAGCAGTACTTC | CASSLGGAGDYEQYF
TRBJ2-5 | NA | TRBV2 | TRBD1 | TGTGCCAGCACTTACAGGGGGCCCCAAGAGACCCAGTACTTC | CASTYRGPQETQYF
TRBJ1-5 | NA | TRBV5-1 | TRBD1 | TGCGCCAGCAGCCTAAGGACAGGGGTTCAGCCCCAGCATTTT | CASSLRTGVQPQHF
TRBJ2-2 | NA | TRBV7-8 | TRBD2 | TGTGCCAGCAGCTTACGTCGAGCGGGAGGGCCCGCCGGGGAGCTGTTTTTT | CASSLRRAGGPAGELFF
TRBJ1-2 | NA | TRBV7-2 | NA | TGTGCCAGCAGCTTTCAGGGTACCCCTTGGGGCTACACCTTC | CASSFQGTPWGYTF
TRBJ2-5 | NA | TRBV5-1 | NA | TGCGCCAGCAGCTTGATCCAGGGCGAAGAGACCCAGTACTTC | CASSLIQGEETQYF
TRBJ2-1 | NA | TRBV30 | TRBD2 | TGTGCCTGGGTGGGGACTAGCGGGCCCTACAATGAGCAGTTCTTC | CAWVGTSGPYNEQFF
TRBJ2-7 | NA | TRBV27 | NA | TGTGCCAGCAGTTTATCCCCAGGGGGGGCTCCAAGCTCCTACGAGCAGTACTTC | CASSLSPGGAPSSYEQYF
TRBJ1-4 | NA | TRBV9 | NA | TGTGCCAGCAGCGCCGGGACATCTCAGGGGAATGAAAAACTGTTTTTT | CASSAGTSQGNEKLFF
TRBJ2-3 | NA | TRBV6-5 | NA | TGTGCCAGCAGTTACTCGATACCAGATACGCAGTATTTT | CASSYSIPDTQYF
TRBJ1-2 | NA | TRBV6-5 | TRBD1 | TGTGCCAGCAGTTACTCGACAGGGTACTATGGCTACACCTTC | CASSYSTGYYGYTF